The clone carrying this T cell receptor (beta chain) appeared a few times. This entry belongs to a study of immune cell composition in non-small cell lung cancer. TCRdb keeps only in-frame clones here, not all; method: immunoSEQ multiplex PCR. Of 13,000 to 15,000 clones detected, approximately 69% appear once; the ten largest clones hold more than 6.5%. In germline, CDR1 is MGHRA, CDR2 YSYEKL. Trimming took 5 bases from V and 5 from J; bases not matched to a gene: 8. The CDR3 has 14 residues. The receptor was isolated from a human donor with non-small cell lung cancer. Sequenced sample: lung tumor tissue. V is TRBV4-1 and J is TRBJ1-1; 7 positions match TRBD1. CDR3 in DNA: TGCGCCAGCAGCACGAACAGGGGTTGGACTGAAGCTTTCTTT. Its translation: CASSTNRGWTEAFF.